This T cell receptor beta chain was documented in a study of shared clonotypes between healthy human individuals. Sequencing used immunoSEQ multiplex PCR; TCRdb keeps in-frame clones, though not all of them. The data show hundreds of thousands of clones, roughly 96% seen once. Study findings and constraints: An expected dependence of interdonor clonotype sharing on sequencing depth was noted.

With respect to this clone: Its specificity is unknown.

CD45RO-negative CD8 cells positively selected for CCR7 made up the naive population, which excluded terminally differentiated effector memory CD45RA+ cells. This TCR was sampled from a woman aged 30 to 39 in good health. Input material: naive CD8+ T cells sorted from blood.

Written as DNA, the CDR3 is TGTGCCAGCAGTGATCTCAGGGCTTCCTACGAGCAGTACTTC. It codes for CASSDLRASYEQYF. The V call is TRBV25-1, the J call TRBJ2-7, with D possibly TRBD1 on 5 matching bases. The V gene lost 3 bases and the J gene lost 1 base, with 10 bases spanning the gap. This CDR3 has 14 amino acids. Looked up from germline, CDR1 is MGHDK and CDR2 is SYGVNS.